Shown below are 10 T cell receptor beta chains from a single sample sequenced in a study of OX40 agonist ivuxolimab in advanced cancers. The method was immunoSEQ multiplex PCR; TCRdb's version includes in-frame clones alone and lacks a portion of them. Of tens of thousands of clones in the sample, roughly four fifths were seen once. The material sequenced was CD4+ or CD8+ T cells sorted from blood, taken in a trial of the OX40 agonist ivuxolimab. Every receptor here comes from an adult with an advanced solid tumor such as melanoma, head and neck, liver or kidney cancer.

The table lists this clone with a few counts. The chain links TRBV19 to TRBJ2-3; 7 bases are shared with TRBD2. Per germline, CDR1 LNHDA and CDR2 SQIVND (reference sequence). The CDR3 is 15 amino acids. V shed 3 bases and J 3 bases; nucleotides not matched to a gene: 6. CDR3 coding DNA: TGTGCCAGTAGTATTTCCGGGAGGTATACAGATACGCAGTATTTT. Amino acids: CASSISGRYTDTQYF.

This chain links TRBV19 with TRBJ1-2; D ambiguous. V lost 10 bases, J lost 8 bases, and 17 bases lay in between. The CDR3 loop spans 12 amino acids. CDR1 and CDR2 from the germline V gene are LNHDA and SQIVND (reference sequence). The DNA for the CDR3 is TGTGCCACCCAATGGGTGGTCGGAGGCTACACCTTC. Translation: CATQWVVGGYTF.

The rearrangement links TRBV7-2 to TRBJ1-5; a possible D gene is TRBD1 (5 bases). V lost 5 bases and J lost 4, with 15 bases in between. Germline V CDR1 and CDR2: SGHTA, FQGNSA. This CDR3 has 15 residues. CDR3 loop: CASSLGSQGNQPQHF. For the CDR3, the DNA is TGTGCCAGCAGCCTCGGGAGCCAGGGTAATCAGCCCCAGCATTTT.

The chain links TRBV15 to TRBJ1-1; 10 nucleotides match TRBD1. The V segment lost 3 bases and the J segment 1 base; nucleotides outside the gene matches: 2. The CDR3 has 15 amino acids. The germline V gene encodes CDR1 LNHNV and CDR2 YYDKDF (reference sequence). The DNA of the CDR3 is TGTGCCACCAGCAGCGACAGGGGGCAGAACACTGAAGCTTTCTTT. Its translation is CATSSDRGQNTEAFF.

V usage is TRBV2 and J usage is TRBJ2-3; 10 bases align to TRBD2. The CDR3 loop spans 15 amino acids. V lost 5 bases and J lost 6; bases outside the gene matches: 8. CDR1 and CDR2 (germline): SNHLY, FYNNEI. The CDR3 DNA is TGTGCCAGCAGTTACCCTCTAGCGGGGGCTGATACGCAGTATTTT. As protein: CASSYPLAGADTQYF. Combining the CDR3 with reference TRBV2 and TRBJ2-3 gives the whole variable domain EPEVTQTPSHQVTQMGQEVILRCVPISNHLYFYWYRQILGQKVEFLVSFYNNEISEKSEIFDDQFSVERPDGSNFTLKIRSTKLEDSAMYFCASSYPLAGADTQYFGPGTRLTVL.

This sequence joins TRBV18 and TRBJ1-4; no clear D. The CDR3 spans 15 residues. Per germline, CDR1 KGHSH and CDR2 LQKENI. Trimming removed 3 bases at V and 3 bases at J, with 11 bases between. The CDR3, as DNA: TGTGCCAGCTCACCTCTCCGCCCTCCTAATGAAAAACTGTTTTTT. This codes for CASSPLRPPNEKLFF. The full variable domain, its missing parts supplied by reference TRBV18 and TRBJ1-4, is NAGVMQNPRHLVRRRGQEARLRCSPMKGHSHVYWYRQLPEEGLKFMVYLQKENIIDESGMPKERFSAEFPKEGPSILRIQQVVRGDSAAYFCASSPLRPPNEKLFFGSGTQLSVL.

The chain's CDR3 is CASGPAWTAGNSPLHF. CDR3 nucleotide sequence: TGTGCTAGTGGTCCAGCCTGGACAGCGGGGAATTCACCCCTCCACTTT. The chain is built from TRBV12-5 and TRBJ1-6; D may be TRBD1 (6 bases). This CDR3 contains 16 residues. Germline CDR1 and CDR2: LGHNT and FRNRAP. V was trimmed by 5 bases and J by 7 bases, leaving 18 bases between them.

CDR3 sequence: CASRPGLSSYEQYF. The CDR3 bases are TGTGCCAGCAGGCCGGGTTTGAGCTCCTACGAGCAGTACTTC. This sequence joins TRBV6-5 and TRBJ2-7; no firm D call. The CDR3 totals 14 residues. V was trimmed by 6 bases and J by 0 bases, leaving 12 bases between them. CDR1 and CDR2 from the germline V gene are MNHEY and SVGAGI.

The genes are TRBV5-6 and TRBJ2-4; TRBD1 aligns across 8 bases. The junction had 9 bases not matched to a gene; V was cut back by 6 bases and J by 7 bases. The germline gives CDR1 SGHDT, CDR2 YYEEEE. This CDR3 region has 14 residues. The CDR3 nucleotides are TGTGCCAGCACCTCCGCGGCAGGGGGCAACATTCAGTACTTC. Residues: CASTSAAGGNIQYF.

The chain recombines TRBV5-4 with TRBJ2-3; 8 nucleotides line up with TRBD1. There are 16 residues in the CDR3. The junction had 8 bases not matched to a gene; V was cut back by 0 bases and J by 5 bases. Germline assignment: CDR1 SGHNT and CDR2 YYREEE (reference sequence). CDR3 loop: CASSLGTGTTRDTQYF. The CDR3 DNA reads as TGTGCCAGCAGCTTGGGGACAGGGACAACCCGAGATACGCAGTATTTT.